This T cell receptor beta chain derives from a study of shared clonotypes between healthy human individuals. Study in general: Ranging from 18 to 49 in age, donors were a couple of women and three men.

The CDR3 covers 13 residues. Per the germline V gene, CDR1 is MNHEY and CDR2 is SVGAGI. V dropped 2 bases and J dropped 5 bases, with 9 bases sitting between them. In this sample, this clone turned up once. Its antigen is unidentified. The assay ran at deep level. Produced via immunoSEQ multiplex PCR; TCRdb's table is partial and in-frame only. The table lists more than 850,000 clones, approximately 80% of them singletons, with under 0.65% in the top ten. The study, taken as a whole, reports: Researchers sampled only blood; tissue repertoires likely differ. Represented diversity, genetic and exposure-history alike, was limited by few donors.

The sequencing sample was made of memory CD4+ T cells from PBMCs. Subset of the sample: CD45RA-negative fraction. The receptor's source is a man younger than 30 in good health. Some clones in this sample may be carry-over from other donors' samples. The chain has TRBV6-5 and TRBJ1-2; a possible D gene is TRBD1 (6 bases). CDR3 sequence (DNA): TGTGCCAGCAGTTACGCAGGGGAATATGGCTACACCTTC. It codes for CASSYAGEYGYTF.